Each of the 13 T cell receptor beta chains below was sequenced from the same sample in a study of blood T cell repertoires in COVID-19. Here immunoSEQ multiplex PCR was the method, and the copy in TCRdb shows in-frame clones only, minus some. The data hold 300,000 to 500,000 clones, with 85% to 90% observed a single time. The sequenced material came from PBMCs or T cells enriched from blood (not recorded which). Source of these receptors: a woman in her 30s with acute COVID-19.

The chain combines TRBV27 with TRBJ2-1; 14 bases are shared with TRBD2. CDR1 is MNHEY and CDR2 is SMNVEV in the germline V gene (reference sequence). This CDR3 contains 15 residues. J gave up 2 bases and V 6 bases, and 0 bases lay outside the gene matches. CDR3 sequence (DNA): TGTGCCAGCAGGGGACTAGCGGGGGCCTACAATGAGCAGTTCTTC. The encoded protein is CASRGLAGAYNEQFF.

V gene TRBV11-3 combines with J gene TRBJ1-6, with D possibly matching TRBD1 (6 bases). This CDR3 contains 14 residues. Germline CDR1 is SGHNT and CDR2 is YENEEA. Trimming cost V 2 bases and J 6 bases, with 8 bases left between them. CDR3 sequence reads: CASSLNRVNSPLHF. CDR3 coding DNA: TGTGCCAGCAGCTTAAACAGGGTTAATTCACCCCTCCACTTT.

The chain uses TRBV27 and TRBJ2-7; TRBD2 agrees at 9 bases. V lost 4 bases and J lost 5; bases outside the gene matches: 12. Germline V lookup: CDR1 MNHEY, CDR2 SMNVEV (reference sequence). The CDR3 spans 16 residues. CDR3 DNA sequence: TGTGCCAGCAGTTCCCGACTAGCGGAGAATTTGGACGAGCAGTACTTC. As protein: CASSSRLAENLDEQYF.

V gene TRBV7-9 combines with J gene TRBJ1-1, with a tentative D call TRBD1 (6 bases). CDR3 size: 14 residues. V shed 5 bases and J shed 0 bases, with 10 bases lying between them. Germline V gene data show CDR1 as SEHNR and CDR2 as FQNEAQ (reference sequence). The CDR3 loop reads CASSPQGLNTEAFF. In DNA form, the CDR3 reads TGTGCCAGCAGCCCTCAGGGGCTGAACACTGAAGCTTTCTTT.

This clone was observed a single time. The chain uses TRBV19 and TRBJ1-6, with a tentative D call TRBD1 (5 bases). Deletions cut 6 bases from V and 7 bases from J, with 7 bases between. Germline V lookup: CDR1 LNHDA, CDR2 SQIVND (reference sequence). The CDR3 length is 12 residues. DNA of the CDR3: TGTGCCAGTAGGCCAGGGAATTCACCCCTCCACTTT. Translation gives CASRPGNSPLHF.

This clone was seen a single time. This chain links TRBV6-2 or TRBV6-3 with TRBJ1-6; no clear D. The germline CDR1 and CDR2 sequences are MNHEY and SVGEGT. Trimming took off 3 bases at V and 8 bases at J, with 5 bases between the two ends. The CDR3 length is 12 residues. CDR3 in DNA: TGTGCCAGCAGTTATCTCCATTCACCCCTCCACTTT. It specifies CASSYLHSPLHF.

The chain is built from TRBV4-2 and TRBJ2-1; TRBD2 matches at 10 bases. The J segment lost 5 bases and the V segment lost 3 bases, leaving 7 bases of the junction unmatched. Germline CDR1 is LGHNA and CDR2 is YNFKEQ. The length of the CDR3 is 16 residues. The CDR3 loop reads CASSQQRGGINNEQFF. The CDR3, as DNA: TGTGCCAGCAGCCAGCAGCGGGGGGGGATCAACAATGAGCAGTTCTTC.

This clone showed up just once. The J gene is TRBJ2-3, the V gene TRBV5-4; a possible D gene is TRBD1 (6 bases). The CDR3 sequence is 14 residues long. V was clipped by 2 bases and J by 3 bases, with 10 bases between them. Germline CDR1 is SGHNT and CDR2 is YYREEE (reference sequence). CDR3 in amino acids: CASSLWGRTDTQYF. For the CDR3, the DNA is TGTGCCAGCAGCTTATGGGGGCGGACAGATACGCAGTATTTT. The whole variable domain, remainder taken from reference TRBV5-4 and TRBJ2-3, is ETGVTQSPTHLIKTRGQQVTLRCSSQSGHNTVSWYQQALGQGPQFIFQYYREEENGRGNFPPRFSGLQFPNYSSELNVNALELDDSALYLCASSLWGRTDTQYFGPGTRLTVL.

This chain joins TRBV19 and TRBJ2-3, with a tentative D call TRBD1 (5 bases). Trimming pared 5 bases from V and 0 bases from J, leaving 15 bases between. The CDR3 is 16 residues long. Germline CDR1 and CDR2: LNHDA and SQIVND (reference sequence). The CDR3 here is CASSDGTGPSTDTQYF. In DNA, the CDR3 is TGTGCCAGTAGTGACGGAACAGGACCTAGCACAGATACGCAGTATTTT.

The chain uses TRBV18 and TRBJ1-4, with 12 bases fitting TRBD1. CDR1 KGHSH and CDR2 LQKENI come from the germline V gene. The CDR3 is 16 residues long. V was clipped by 3 bases and J by 8 bases; unmatched bases: 7. CDR3 in DNA: TGTGCCAGCTCACCTACGAGGGGGACAGGGGGCGAAAAACTGTTTTTT. The encoded protein is CASSPTRGTGGEKLFF.

V gene TRBV6-2 or TRBV6-3 combines with J gene TRBJ2-1; 9 positions match TRBD2. The CDR3 sequence is 18 residues long. The ends lost 0 bases at V and 5 bases at J; junction bases unmatched: 11. Germline CDR1 MNHEY, CDR2 SVGEGT. CDR3 sequence (DNA): TGTGCCAGCAGTTACTCGAGGTCCGGGCTAGCGGGGAACAATGAGCAGTTCTTC. Amino acid sequence: CASSYSRSGLAGNNEQFF.

The V gene is TRBV20-1, the J gene TRBJ1-6; a possible D gene is TRBD1 (5 bases). CDR1 DFQATT and CDR2 SNEGSKA come from the germline V gene (reference sequence). Trimming cost V 3 bases and J 6 bases, with 9 bases left between them. This CDR3 is built from 13 residues. The CDR3 sequence is CSASGQPNSPLHF. CDR3 DNA sequence: TGCAGTGCTAGTGGACAACCTAATTCACCCCTCCACTTT.

The rearrangement links TRBV6-2 or TRBV6-3 to TRBJ1-2; TRBD1 agrees at 7 bases. The length of the CDR3 is 15 residues. V was clipped by 0 bases and J by 6 bases; unmatched bases: 7. Germline V gives CDR1 MNHEY, CDR2 SVGEGT. The CDR3 DNA reads as TGTGCCAGCAGTTACTCCCAACAGGGGAGCCATGGCTACACCTTC. Residues: CASSYSQQGSHGYTF.